The 5 T cell receptor beta chains in this list originate from one sample, sequenced in a study of T cells after yellow fever vaccination. MiXCR, run by TCRdb on the 5' RACE reads, gives a single entry per CDR3 protein. The sample records some 550,000 distinct CDR3 sequences, over 15% being singletons. Sequenced here: PBMCs, sampled 15 days after the yellow fever booster vaccination. The receptors come from a man between 25 and 39 years old who received the YFV17D yellow fever vaccine.

With respect to this clonotype: At one of its ends the junction is not consistent with the germline gene, which may arise from a read error. The chain links TRBV12-3 or TRBV12-4 to TRBJ2-1, with unresolved D. The CDR3 runs 15 residues. In nucleotides, the CDR3 is TGTGCCAACAGTTTTTTGGGCAGAGGCTCCAATGAGCAGTTCTTC. Its protein is CANSFLGRGSNEQFF.

This clonotype has more than one count but fewer than ten. This chain connects TRBV6-2 or TRBV6-3 to TRBJ2-1; weak D call: TRBD2 (5 bases). Germline CDR1 is MNHEY and CDR2 is SVGEGT. Trimming removed 7 bases at V and 3 bases at J, with 10 bases between. The CDR3 is 13 residues long. The DNA for the CDR3 is TGTGCCAGCACCCCGGACTTCTACAATGAGCAGTTCTTC. This encodes CASTPDFYNEQFF.

The rearrangement links TRBV5-6 to TRBJ1-1; TRBD1 is a possible D gene (5 bases). V lost 6 bases and J 0 bases, leaving 12 bases between the germline ends. The CDR3 is 14 residues long. The germline CDR1 and CDR2 sequences are SGHDT and YYEEEE. The DNA for the CDR3 is TGTGCCAGCATAGTCGGACAACTGAACACTGAAGCTTTCTTT. Encoded protein: CASIVGQLNTEAFF.

The chain links TRBV24-1 to TRBJ1-4, with D perhaps matching TRBD1 (6 bases). Per germline, CDR1 KGHDR and CDR2 SFDVKD. Trimming shortened V by 2 bases and J by 5 bases, and 11 bases separated the two germline ends. This CDR3 spans 15 amino acids. The CDR3 loop reads CATSDSGAGNEKLFF. In DNA, the CDR3 is TGTGCCACCAGTGATTCAGGGGCCGGGAATGAAAAACTGTTTTTT.

The chain carries TRBV6-1 and TRBJ1-2, with D maybe TRBD1 (5 bases). Trimming took 7 bases from V and 5 from J, leaving 14 bases between them. CDR3 length: 13 amino acids. The V gene's germline CDR1 is MNHNS and CDR2 SASEGT. The CDR3 DNA reads TGTGCCAGCACCCAGGAGGGGAGTTATGGCTACACCTTC. Residues: CASTQEGSYGYTF.